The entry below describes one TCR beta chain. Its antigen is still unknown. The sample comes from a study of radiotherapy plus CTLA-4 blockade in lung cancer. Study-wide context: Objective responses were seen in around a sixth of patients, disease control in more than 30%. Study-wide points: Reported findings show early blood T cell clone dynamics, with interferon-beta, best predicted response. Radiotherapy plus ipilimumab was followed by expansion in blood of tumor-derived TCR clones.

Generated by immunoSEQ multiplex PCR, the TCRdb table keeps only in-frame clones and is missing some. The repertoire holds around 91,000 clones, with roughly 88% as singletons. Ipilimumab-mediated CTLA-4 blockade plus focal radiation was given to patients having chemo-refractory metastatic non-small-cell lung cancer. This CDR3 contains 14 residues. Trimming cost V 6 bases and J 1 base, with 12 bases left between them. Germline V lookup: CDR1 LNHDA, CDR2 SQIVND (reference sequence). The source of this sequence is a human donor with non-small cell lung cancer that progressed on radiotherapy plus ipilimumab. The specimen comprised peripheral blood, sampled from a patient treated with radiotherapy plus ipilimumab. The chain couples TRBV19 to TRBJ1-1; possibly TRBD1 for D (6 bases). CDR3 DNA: TGTGCCAGTAGAATGGGACACAAGAACACTGAAGCTTTCTTT. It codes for CASRMGHKNTEAFF.